The clone carrying this T cell receptor beta chain was observed at least ten times. The antigen is unknown. This sample is part of a study of identical twins. Regarding the study as a whole: There is a chance that invariant MAIT and iNKT cells partially muddied zero-insertion analyses.

The donor group consisted entirely of healthy Caucasians. cDNA molecules carried unique molecular identifiers, and template switching added a universal primer site. TCRdb redid the calling of the 5' RACE reads with MiXCR, one entry per CDR3 protein. The sample gives around 100,000 distinct CDR3 sequences, less than 6.5% of which show up once; about 12% is in the top ten. Trimming took 5 bases from V and 2 from J, leaving 7 bases between them. The CDR3 runs 12 residues. The clonotype originates from a woman aged 45-60 years in good health. Sequenced: memory T cells sorted from blood. The chain employs TRBV12-3 or TRBV12-4 and TRBJ2-7, with unresolved D. CDR3 bases: TGTGCCAGCAGTCCTGCTCCCTACGAGCAGTACTTC. Amino acid sequence: CASSPAPYEQYF.